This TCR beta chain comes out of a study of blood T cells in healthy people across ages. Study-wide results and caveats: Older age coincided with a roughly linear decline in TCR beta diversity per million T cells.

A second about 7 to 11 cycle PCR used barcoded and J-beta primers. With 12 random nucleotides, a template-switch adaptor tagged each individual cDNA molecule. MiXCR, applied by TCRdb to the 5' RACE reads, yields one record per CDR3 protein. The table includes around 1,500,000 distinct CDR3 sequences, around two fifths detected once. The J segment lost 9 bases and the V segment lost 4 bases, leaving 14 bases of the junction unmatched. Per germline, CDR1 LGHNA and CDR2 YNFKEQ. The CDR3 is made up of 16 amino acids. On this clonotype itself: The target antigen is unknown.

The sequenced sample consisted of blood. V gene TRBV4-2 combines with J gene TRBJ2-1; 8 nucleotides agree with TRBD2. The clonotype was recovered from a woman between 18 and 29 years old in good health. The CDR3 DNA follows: TGTGCCAGCAGCCCTTGGGGGGTAAACAGCGGGGGTGAGCAGTTCTTC. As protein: CASSPWGVNSGGEQFF.